A selection of T cell receptor beta chains follows, all from one sample in a study of human T cells and chemical hapten exposure. TCRdb called the 5' RACE reads again in MiXCR, with one record for every CDR3 protein. The profile shows fewer than 150,000 distinct CDR3 sequences, around a fifth of them singletons. Receptor source: a human donor in good health. Both conserved end residues are part of each CDR3. D genes are given only for firm matches. Rows may omit the clone size; those that give it use once, few, many or a size class.

size: few; length: 16; D: -; J: TRBJ1-2; V: TRBV12-3/TRBV12-4; CDR3: CASSLTRQVLRGGYTF; DNA: TGTGCCAGCAGTTTAACCCGCCAGGTTCTAAGGGGTGGCTACACCTTC
size: few; length: 14; D: TRBD2; J: TRBJ2-1; V: TRBV7-2; CDR3: CASRGLAGNNEQFF; DNA: TGTGCCAGCAGAGGACTAGCGGGGAACAATGAGCAGTTCTTC
size: few; length: 15; D: TRBD1; J: TRBJ1-1; V: TRBV28; CDR3: CASSNYGQGDTEAFF; DNA: TGTGCCAGCAGCAATTACGGACAGGGTGACACTGAAGCTTTCTTT
size: -; length: 15; D: -; J: TRBJ2-3; V: TRBV12-3/TRBV12-4; CDR3: CASSFRGSGTDTQYF; DNA: TGTGCCAGCAGTTTTCGAGGATCTGGAACAGATACGCAGTATTTT
size: -; length: 15; D: -; J: TRBJ1-4; V: TRBV5-6; CDR3: CASSFRQRRLEKLFF; DNA: TGTGCCAGCAGCTTCAGACAGAGAAGACTTGAAAAACTGTTTTTT
size: -; length: 15; D: TRBD1; J: TRBJ1-6; V: TRBV7-9; CDR3: CASSSHRGRNSPLHF; DNA: TGTGCCAGCAGCTCCCACAGGGGGCGGAATTCACCCCTCCACTTT
size: -; length: 16; D: TRBD1; J: TRBJ2-3; V: TRBV15; CDR3: CATSRDLQGATDTQYF; DNA: TGTGCCACCAGCAGAGATTTGCAGGGGGCGACAGATACGCAGTATTTT
size: -; length: 14; D: TRBD1; J: TRBJ1-2; V: TRBV27; CDR3: CASSTRTGPYGYTF; DNA: TGTGCCAGCAGTACAAGGACAGGGCCTTATGGCTACACCTTC
size: many; length: 12; D: TRBD1; J: TRBJ1-1; V: TRBV4-1; CDR3: CASSPTGTEAFF; DNA: TGCGCCAGCAGCCCGACAGGGACTGAAGCTTTCTTT
size: few; length: 13; D: -; J: TRBJ2-7; V: TRBV5-1; CDR3: CASSPGVSYEQYF; DNA: TGCGCCAGCAGCCCAGGGGTCTCCTACGAGCAGTACTTC
size: -; length: 12; D: -; J: TRBJ2-5; V: TRBV24-1; CDR3: CATSDPKETQYF; DNA: TGTGCCACCAGTGACCCTAAAGAGACCCAGTACTTC
size: -; length: 15; D: -; J: TRBJ2-5; V: TRBV28; CDR3: CASSPYPLLEGTQYF; DNA: TGTGCCAGCAGTCCTTATCCCCTCTTAGAAGGGACCCAGTACTTC
size: few; length: 9; D: -; J: TRBJ2-5; V: TRBV29-1; CDR3: CSVAGPPYF; DNA: TGCAGCGTTGCCGGGCCCCCGTACTTC
size: -; length: 17; D: -; J: TRBJ1-6; V: TRBV9; CDR3: CASSVRQSPLMDSPLHF; DNA: TGTGCCAGCAGCGTGCGACAGTCCCCCCTCATGGATTCACCCCTCCACTTT
size: few; length: 13; D: -; J: TRBJ2-2; V: TRBV7-9; CDR3: CASGFLDDGELFF; DNA: TGTGCCAGCGGCTTCTTGGATGACGGGGAGCTGTTTTTT
size: -; length: 12; D: TRBD1; J: TRBJ1-1; V: TRBV20-1; CDR3: CSAWGQWGEAFF; DNA: TGCAGTGCTTGGGGACAGTGGGGTGAAGCTTTCTTT
size: few; length: 15; D: -; J: TRBJ2-2; V: TRBV28; CDR3: CASSFGSSNTGELFF; DNA: TGTGCCAGCAGTTTTGGGTCCAGTAACACCGGGGAGCTGTTTTTT
size: -; length: 14; D: -; J: TRBJ2-6; V: TRBV27; CDR3: CASSLFGQVNVLTF; DNA: TGTGCCAGCAGTTTATTCGGGCAGGTCAACGTCCTGACTTTC
size: many; length: 13; D: -; J: TRBJ1-5; V: TRBV7-3; CDR3: CASSLTGDQPQHF; DNA: TGTGCCAGCAGCCTTACGGGGGATCAGCCCCAGCATTTT
size: few; length: 19; D: TRBD2; J: TRBJ2-5; V: TRBV28; CDR3: CASSSTLSGKYWSKETQYF; DNA: TGTGCCAGCAGCTCAACTCTAAGCGGGAAGTATTGGTCTAAAGAGACCCAGTACTTC
size: -; length: 14; D: -; J: TRBJ2-3; V: TRBV5-1; CDR3: CASSLMTSTDTQYF; DNA: TGCGCCAGCAGCCTCATGACTAGCACAGATACGCAGTATTTT
size: few; length: 14; D: -; J: TRBJ2-2; V: TRBV29-1; CDR3: CSVATGGYTGELFF; DNA: TGCAGCGTTGCCACCGGGGGCTACACCGGGGAGCTGTTTTTT
size: -; length: 13; D: TRBD1; J: TRBJ1-2; V: TRBV12-3/TRBV12-4; CDR3: CASSLDRGKGYTF; DNA: TGTGCCAGCAGCCTAGACAGGGGGAAGGGCTACACCTTC
size: -; length: 23; D: TRBD2; J: TRBJ2-1; V: TRBV12-5; CDR3: CASGLVSPSLAGIGLEELGEQFF; DNA: TGTGCTAGTGGTTTGGTAAGCCCCTCTTTAGCGGGAATTGGCTTAGAAGAATTAGGTGAGCAGTTCTTC
size: few; length: 13; D: -; J: TRBJ1-5; V: TRBV30; CDR3: CAWSAGLNQPQHF; DNA: TGTGCCTGGAGTGCAGGGCTTAATCAGCCCCAGCATTTT
size: few; length: 11; D: -; J: TRBJ1-2; V: TRBV30; CDR3: CASSIPGGYTF; DNA: TGTGCCTCCTCAATTCCCGGCGGCTACACCTTC
size: few; length: 18; D: TRBD2; J: TRBJ2-2; V: TRBV28; CDR3: CASSLNLGAGANTGELFF; DNA: TGTGCCAGCAGTTTAAATTTAGGGGCGGGAGCTAACACCGGGGAGCTGTTTTTT
size: few; length: 13; D: -; J: TRBJ2-7; V: TRBV14; CDR3: CASSPDWSLGQYF; DNA: TGTGCCAGCAGCCCCGATTGGTCCCTGGGGCAGTACTTC
size: few; length: 12; D: -; J: TRBJ2-1; V: TRBV14; CDR3: CASSQDSGEQFF; DNA: TGTGCCAGCAGCCAAGATTCGGGTGAGCAGTTCTTC
size: few; length: 15; D: -; J: TRBJ2-3; V: TRBV12-3/TRBV12-4; CDR3: CASSYQGGPGDTQYF; DNA: TGTGCCAGCAGTTATCAGGGGGGTCCCGGAGATACGCAGTATTTT